This record looks at one T cell receptor beta chain sequence and its context. This entry is derived from a study of blood T cell repertoires in COVID-19. Study background: Samples of COVID-19 (acute and convalescent) were obtained from the United States, Italy and Spain. The cDNA or gDNA used as material had been derived from T cells, B-cell-depleted T cells, or PBMCs.

With 5 bases clipped from V and 3 bases from J, the junction kept 7 bases outside the gene matches. Germline CDR1 and CDR2: SGHRS and YFSETQ. This CDR3 spans 14 amino acids. Sequenced by immunoSEQ multiplex PCR; TCRdb stores in-frame clones only, minus some. This table holds under 200,000 clones, 80% to 95% found once. The chain carries TRBV5-1 and TRBJ1-2; 7 bases agree with TRBD1. The sequence was obtained from a man aged 45-65 years with acute or convalescent COVID-19. The material sequenced was peripheral blood. The chain's CDR3 is CASRTTTGDYGYTF. CDR3 DNA: TGCGCCAGCAGAACCACCACAGGGGACTATGGCTACACCTTC.